One and the same sample provided the 22 T cell receptor beta chains below, sequenced in a study of technical replicates of blood from several donors. Produced via immunoSEQ multiplex PCR; TCRdb's table is partial and in-frame only. This sample has some 68,000 clones, with around 95% found just once. The sample comprised T cells isolated from PBMCs. These receptors were obtained from a human donor in good health.

The chain carries TRBV29-1 and TRBJ2-6; 12 bases line up with TRBD2. The CDR3 contains 16 residues. The germline V gene has CDR1 SQVTM and CDR2 ANQGSEA. J gave up 0 bases and V 7 bases, and 4 bases lay outside the gene matches. CDR3 nucleotide sequence: TGCAGCGCTCAGACTAGCGGGAGCTCTGGGGCCAACGTCCTGACTTTC. Its protein product is CSAQTSGSSGANVLTF.

This sequence joins TRBV5-1 and TRBJ2-1, with a possible D match to TRBD1 (6 bases). The CDR3 loop spans 15 amino acids. The V gene's germline CDR1 is SGHRS and CDR2 YFSETQ. Trimming pared 4 bases from V and 7 bases from J, leaving 18 bases between. This chain's CDR3 is CASSPTGIWVNEQFF. DNA of the CDR3: TGCGCCAGCAGCCCCACAGGGATCTGGGTGAATGAGCAGTTCTTC.

The chain has TRBV4-1 and TRBJ1-5, with TRBD1 identical over 7 bases. The CDR3 runs to 15 residues. V trimming: 3 bases; J trimming: 2 bases; junction bases outside the gene matches: 4. Germline loops: CDR1 MGHRA, CDR2 YSYEKL. The CDR3 region has the DNA TGCGCCAGCAGCCAGAGACAGGGTGGCAATCAGCCCCAGCATTTT. Its protein is CASSQRQGGNQPQHF.

This clone was seen a few times. V gene TRBV18 combines with J gene TRBJ2-2; D is possibly TRBD1 (5 bases). V dropped 2 bases and J dropped 2 bases, with 18 bases sitting between them. Germline V CDR1 and CDR2: KGHSH, LQKENI. The CDR3 spans 18 residues. CDR3 sequence: CASSPGPGLRINTGELFF. CDR3 DNA: TGTGCCAGCTCACCAGGTCCAGGGTTGAGAATAAACACCGGGGAGCTGTTTTTT.

The rearrangement links TRBV5-1 to TRBJ1-2; TRBD1 matches at 9 bases. Germline CDR1 and CDR2: SGHRS and YFSETQ. V was pared by 4 bases and J by 1 base, with 5 bases of the junction left unmatched. The CDR3 has 15 amino acids. CDR3 loop: CASSLPGQGNYGYTF. Here the CDR3 DNA reads TGCGCCAGCAGCCTACCGGGACAGGGTAACTATGGCTACACCTTC.

The rearrangement uses TRBV5-4 and TRBJ2-7; no reliable D call. Germline assignment: CDR1 SGHNT and CDR2 YYREEE (reference sequence). Deletions cut 4 bases from V and 4 bases from J, with 18 bases between. The CDR3 consists of 15 residues. As DNA, the CDR3 is TGTGCCAGCAGCAGCCTGCCATTGGGCAAGTACGAGCAGTACTTC. It specifies CASSSLPLGKYEQYF.

V usage is TRBV11-3 and J usage is TRBJ1-2; D is ambiguous. V was shortened by 5 bases and J by 4 bases, with 17 bases between the two germline ends. CDR1 SGHNT and CDR2 YENEEA come from the germline V gene. The CDR3 has 15 residues. The CDR3 region has the DNA TGTGCCAGCAGCCTGGAGAGTGGGTCGAGCTATGGCTACACCTTC. It specifies CASSLESGSSYGYTF.

The rearrangement joins TRBV5-1 to TRBJ2-7, with 10 bases identical to TRBD2. This CDR3 has 16 amino acids. Trimming at V came to 5 bases and at J to 3 bases, leaving 11 bases not matched to a gene. Germline CDR1 reads SGHRS; CDR2 reads YFSETQ. In nucleotides, the CDR3 is TGCGCCAGCAGAACCGGACTAGCGGCTCGGGGCTACGAGCAGTACTTC. Protein sequence: CASRTGLAARGYEQYF.

DNA for the CDR3: TGTGCCAGCAGTCTATCCGGACGGGGGACCGTGAACACTGAAGCTTTCTTT. This sequence encodes CASSLSGRGTVNTEAFF. This rearrangement joins TRBV28 to TRBJ1-1, with D tentatively TRBD1 (5 bases). V was pared by 5 bases and J by 0 bases, with 19 bases between. Per the germline V gene, CDR1 is MDHEN and CDR2 is SYDVKM. The CDR3 is made up of 17 amino acids.

V and J are TRBV20-1 and TRBJ1-2; D is ambiguous. This CDR3 is 11 amino acids long. The V gene's germline CDR1 is DFQATT and CDR2 SNEGSKA (reference sequence). The V end was cut by 0 bases, the J end by 14 bases, with 13 bases between. The CDR3 DNA follows: TGCAGTGCTAGAGATCGCGGTGTGAATACCTTC. This translates into CSARDRGVNTF.

The gene calls are TRBV27 and TRBJ1-5; tentative D call: TRBD1 (5 bases). Germline assignment: CDR1 MNHEY and CDR2 SMNVEV (reference sequence). The CDR3 spans 15 residues. Trimming left V 3 bases short and J 3 bases short, with 12 bases between. In DNA form, the CDR3 reads TGTGCCAGCAGTTTGACAGACGGATTCAATCAGCCCCAGCATTTT. Its protein product is CASSLTDGFNQPQHF.

DNA for the CDR3: TGTGCCAGCAGCACTACAGGGTGGGGAACTAATGAAAAACTGTTTTTT. It yields the protein CASSTTGWGTNEKLFF. The chain recombines TRBV28 with TRBJ1-4; a weak D match, TRBD1 (6 bases). The germline V gene encodes CDR1 MDHEN and CDR2 SYDVKM. V was clipped by 6 bases and J by 1 base, with 15 bases between them. The CDR3 spans 16 residues.

The chain has TRBV5-1 and TRBJ1-1, with a possible D match to TRBD1 (5 bases). Germline CDR1 reads SGHRS; CDR2 reads YFSETQ. The CDR3 consists of 14 residues. With 2 bases removed from V and 0 bases from J, the gap between germline ends came to 8 bases. The CDR3 nucleotides read TGCGCCAGCAGCTTTACAGGAGTGAACACTGAAGCTTTCTTT. This sequence encodes CASSFTGVNTEAFF.

This chain links TRBV7-9 with TRBJ2-7, with 9 bases fitting TRBD2. Germline loops: CDR1 SEHNR, CDR2 FQNEAQ (reference sequence). V shed 5 bases, J shed 6 bases, and the junction held 8 bases outside the gene matches. The CDR3 is 14 amino acids. The CDR3 here is CASSILAGGGEQYF. For the CDR3, the DNA is TGTGCCAGCAGCATCTTGGCGGGAGGGGGCGAGCAGTACTTC. The variable domain in full, with the rest retrieved from reference TRBV7-9 and TRBJ2-7, is DTGVSQNPRHKITKRGQNVTFRCDPISEHNRLYWYRQTLGQGPEFLTYFQNEAQLEKSRLLSDRFSAERPKGSFSTLEIQRTEQGDSAMYLCASSILAGGGEQYFGPGTRLTVT.

The chain joins TRBV18 to TRBJ1-2; 8 bases fit TRBD1. The CDR3 has 15 residues. Trimming removed 1 base from V and 4 bases from J; junction bases left unmatched: 5. Germline V lookup: CDR1 KGHSH, CDR2 LQKENI. The CDR3 reads CASSPRVQGAYGYTF. The CDR3 bases are TGTGCCAGCTCACCACGGGTGCAGGGGGCCTATGGCTACACCTTC.

This chain connects TRBV5-1 to TRBJ2-7, with D unresolved. V shed 2 bases and J shed 0 bases, with 6 bases lying between them. Germline-derived CDR1 and CDR2 are SGHRS and YFSETQ. This CDR3 is built from 13 residues. CDR3 loop: CASSLTISYEQYF. CDR3 nucleotide sequence: TGCGCCAGCAGCTTAACTATCTCCTACGAGCAGTACTTC.

This clone was observed a single time. The genes are TRBV9 and TRBJ2-7, with TRBD1 matching 8 bases. The V and J ends lost 1 base and 4 bases, in that order; junction bases with no gene match: 4. CDR1 and CDR2 from the germline V gene are SGDLS and YYNGEE. This CDR3 is built from 14 residues. In DNA form, the CDR3 reads TGTGCCAGCAGCGTATCAGGGGGCGGATACGAGCAGTACTTC. The encoded protein is CASSVSGGGYEQYF.

The V and J genes are TRBV18 and TRBJ1-4; 7 bases match TRBD1. V trimming: 4 bases; J trimming: 5 bases; junction bases outside the gene matches: 7. This CDR3 region has 15 residues. The germline CDR1 and CDR2 sequences are KGHSH and LQKENI. The CDR3 here is CASSLWTGRNEKLFF. The CDR3 DNA sequence: TGTGCCAGCTCACTCTGGACAGGAAGAAATGAAAAACTGTTTTTT.

V usage is TRBV11-2 and J usage is TRBJ1-1, with TRBD1 identical over 8 bases. The CDR3 spans 13 residues. CDR1 and CDR2 (germline): SGHAT, FQNNGV. Losses at the gene ends were 8 bases for V and 7 bases for J; bases not matched to a gene: 9. The CDR3 nucleotides are TGTGCCAGCCGCGGACAGGGTGGGGGTGAAGCTTTCTTT. Translation gives CASRGQGGGEAFF.

This clone was seen just once. This chain connects TRBV11-3 to TRBJ2-3; D gene uncertain. Deletions cut 6 bases from V and 5 bases from J, with 9 bases between. Germline values: CDR1 SGHNT, CDR2 YENEEA. The CDR3 contains 12 residues. CDR3 region: CASSQPGDTQYF. The CDR3 region has the DNA TGTGCCAGCAGTCAGCCGGGAGATACGCAGTATTTT.

The chain carries TRBV5-4 and TRBJ1-2; D is uncertain. The V gene's germline CDR1 is SGHNT and CDR2 YYREEE (reference sequence). The V end lost 2 bases, the J end lost 0 bases, and 8 bases lay between the germline ends. CDR3 length: 14 residues. The DNA for the CDR3 is TGTGCCAGCAGCTTAACACCACCTAACTATGGCTACACCTTC. This gives the protein CASSLTPPNYGYTF.

V gene TRBV19 combines with J gene TRBJ1-2; TRBD1 might be the D (5 bases). The ends were cut back, 7 bases at V and 6 bases at J, with 15 bases in the middle. Germline V gene lookup returns CDR1 LNHDA and CDR2 SQIVND (reference sequence). The CDR3 runs to 13 residues. The CDR3 here is CASTPTWGDGYTF. CDR3 nucleotide sequence: TGTGCCAGTACTCCGACATGGGGGGATGGCTACACCTTC.